Sequencing of this TCR beta chain was carried out in a study of response to subunit inactivated influenza vaccine. This clonotype was observed a handful of times. The antigen is undetermined. Each CDR3 protein is one row after TCRdb ran MiXCR on the RT-PCR reads. This table holds more than 550,000 distinct CDR3 sequences, approximately 10% found once. Germline V gives CDR1 MNHEY, CDR2 SMNVEV (reference sequence). V lost 6 bases and J 2 bases, leaving 20 bases between the germline ends. CDR3 length equals 16 residues. Broader study findings: That few new T cells are recruited by each seasonal influenza vaccination was the authors' suggestion.

This clonotype was obtained from a man aged 50-59 years who received an inactivated influenza vaccine. The V call is TRBV27, the J call TRBJ2-7; D might be TRBD1 or TRBD2, each matching 5 bases. The sequenced sample was PBMCs from blood, obtained on the day of vaccination. The CDR3 nucleotides are TGTGCCAGCAGCCCGTTCGAGGGACGGGGTGCCTACGAGCAGTACTTC. Translated, it gives CASSPFEGRGAYEQYF.